The next 26 T cell receptor beta chains were all read from a single sample in a study of blood T cell repertoires in COVID-19 (dated by TCRdb to about 2020). Libraries were constructed by the immunoSEQ multiplex PCR assay. Here the immuneACCESS table is served through TCRdb, limited to in-frame sequences with V and J called. Missing clones are a known gap in these copies; in checked studies unresolved V genes cover under half, and the rest lacks a known reason. The sample has about 260,000 clones on record, about 80% of them singletons. 8.5% to 9.5% of the sample comes from the top ten. Sequencing was carried out using peripheral blood. These receptor sequences come from a woman aged 45-60 years who had recovered from COVID-19.

J is TRBJ1-2 and V is TRBV4-1; 9 nucleotides line up with TRBD1. The CDR3 consists of 14 residues. The J segment lost 4 bases and the V segment lost 3 bases, leaving 3 bases of the junction unmatched. Germline values: CDR1 MGHRA, CDR2 YSYEKL. The CDR3 DNA sequence: TGCGCCAGCAGCCACGACAGGGGGACCTATGGCTACACCTTC. It specifies CASSHDRGTYGYTF.

The CDR3: CASSQVTFAGELFF. The CDR3 DNA reads TGTGCCAGCAGCCAAGTTACATTCGCCGGGGAGCTGTTTTTT. The chain joins TRBV14 to TRBJ2-2; no definite D call. The germline V and J ends were trimmed by 1 base and 6 bases, with 9 bases remaining between them. Germline V gives CDR1 SGHDN, CDR2 FVKESK. This CDR3 spans 14 amino acids.

The chain joins TRBV5-1 to TRBJ1-1, with D perhaps matching TRBD1 (6 bases). The CDR3 consists of 15 residues. CDR1 and CDR2 (germline): SGHRS, YFSETQ. V was shortened by 0 bases and J by 4 bases, with 13 bases between the two germline ends. The CDR3 spells CASSLDRGAGTEAFF. In DNA, the CDR3 is TGCGCCAGCAGCTTGGATCGGGGGGCCGGCACTGAAGCTTTCTTT.

The rearrangement uses TRBV9 and TRBJ1-6, with TRBD1 matching over 7 bases. Per germline, CDR1 SGDLS and CDR2 YYNGEE. The CDR3 covers 15 residues. With V trimmed by 4 bases and J by 6 bases, 7 bases remained unmatched. CDR3 loop: CASSPPTGSNSPLHF. The CDR3 region has the DNA TGTGCCAGCAGCCCCCCGACAGGGAGTAATTCACCCCTCCACTTT. The variable domain in full, with the rest retrieved from reference TRBV9 and TRBJ1-6, is DSGVTQTPKHLITATGQRVTLRCSPRSGDLSVYWYQQSLDQGLQFLIQYYNGEERAKGNILERFSAQQFPDLHSELNLSSLELGDSALYFCASSPPTGSNSPLHFGNGTRLTVT.

The chain employs TRBV19 and TRBJ1-6; TRBD1 is a possible D gene (6 bases). The CDR3 consists of 16 residues. The ends were cut back, 4 bases at V and 9 bases at J, with 19 bases in the middle. Germline V gives CDR1 LNHDA, CDR2 SQIVND (reference sequence). The CDR3 loop is CASSRSATGRSSPLHF. The DNA for the CDR3 is TGTGCCAGTAGTAGATCCGCGACAGGCAGGAGTTCACCCCTCCACTTT.

V is TRBV27 and J is TRBJ2-5; 14 bases fit TRBD2. Losses at the gene ends were 6 bases for V and 6 bases for J; bases not matched to a gene: 6. Germline V gene sequence: CDR1 MNHEY, CDR2 SMNVEV (reference sequence). CDR3 length: 15 amino acids. CDR3 nucleotide sequence: TGTGCCAGCAGCCCGGGACTAGCGGGAGTTAAGACCCAGTACTTC. Translating it yields CASSPGLAGVKTQYF.

V gene TRBV5-1 combines with J gene TRBJ2-1; D is unresolved. The CDR3 extends over 12 amino acids. V dropped 0 bases and J dropped 8 bases, with 6 bases sitting between them. Germline CDR1 and CDR2: SGHRS and YFSETQ. CDR3 region: CASSLVQHEQFF. Here the CDR3 DNA reads TGCGCCAGCAGCTTGGTACAGCATGAGCAGTTCTTC.

The chain has TRBV12-3 or TRBV12-4 and TRBJ1-2; 7 bases are shared with TRBD1. The CDR3 totals 13 residues. Trimming removed 8 bases from V and 2 bases from J; junction bases left unmatched: 5. The DNA for the CDR3 is TGTGCCAGCGCCGGGACAGACAACTATGGCTACACCTTC. Translated: CASAGTDNYGYTF.

The chain combines TRBV10-3 with TRBJ2-7; TRBD2 matches at 8 bases. The CDR3 runs 12 residues. V lost 11 bases and J lost 6; bases outside the gene matches: 9. From germline, CDR1 is ENHRY and CDR2 SYGVKD. CDR3 coding DNA: TGTGCCCCCAAAGCGGGAGATCGCGAGCAGTACTTC. This gives the protein CAPKAGDREQYF.

The chain links TRBV7-8 to TRBJ2-2, with TRBD1 as a possible D gene (5 bases). This CDR3 is 14 amino acids long. The ends were cut back, 4 bases at V and 1 base at J, with 7 bases in the middle. Germline V gene sequence: CDR1 SGHVS, CDR2 FQNEAQ. CDR3 region: CASSSQGNTGELFF. The CDR3 DNA sequence: TGTGCCAGCAGCTCTCAGGGGAACACCGGGGAGCTGTTTTTT.

The genes are TRBV7-8 and TRBJ2-5; 9 bases are shared with TRBD2. The CDR3 totals 16 residues. The germline V gene encodes CDR1 SGHVS and CDR2 FQNEAQ. After removal of 5 bases from V and 2 bases from J, the junction contained 9 bases not matched to a gene. CDR3 nucleotides: TGTGCCAGCAGCCGGCGGGGGGGGACAGTACAAGAGACCCAGTACTTC. Residues: CASSRRGGTVQETQYF.

The rearrangement links TRBV7-2 to TRBJ1-2; TRBD1 might be the D (5 bases). Germline CDR1 is SGHTA and CDR2 is FQGNSA. Trimming left V 0 bases short and J 4 bases short, with 6 bases between. The CDR3 covers 13 residues. The CDR3 here is CASSLARAYGYTF. CDR3 nucleotides: TGTGCCAGCAGCTTAGCCAGGGCCTATGGCTACACCTTC. The full variable domain, with the rest looked up from reference TRBV7-2 and TRBJ1-2, is GAGVSQSPSNKVTEKGKDVELRCDPISGHTALYWYRQSLGQGLEFLIYFQGNSAPDKSGLPSDRFSAERTGGSVSTLTIQRTQQEDSAVYLCASSLARAYGYTFGSGTRLTVV.

This clone appeared a few times. The chain couples TRBV28 to TRBJ2-7, with TRBD1 matching 10 bases. Germline V CDR1 and CDR2: MDHEN, SYDVKM. The CDR3 runs 13 residues. V shed 7 bases and J 6 bases; nucleotides not matched to a gene: 6. The CDR3 here is CASTRDRGFEQYF. The CDR3 DNA is TGTGCCAGCACCCGGGACAGGGGATTCGAGCAGTACTTC.

This chain uses TRBV5-1 with TRBJ2-3, with a weak D call TRBD1 (5 bases). The CDR3 spans 15 residues. Trimming removed 2 bases at V and 2 bases at J, with 12 bases between. Looked up from germline, CDR1 is SGHRS and CDR2 is YFSETQ. The CDR3 DNA is TGCGCCAGCAGCTTTCAGGGTGCTTCCACAGATACGCAGTATTTT. Translating gives CASSFQGASTDTQYF.

The chain combines TRBV30 with TRBJ1-2; 8 bases line up with TRBD1. The V gene's germline CDR1 is GTSNPN and CDR2 SVGIG (reference sequence). This CDR3 has 12 amino acids. V shed 5 bases, J shed 3 bases, and the junction held 2 bases outside the gene matches. CDR3: CAWGQGDYGYTF. Here the CDR3 DNA reads TGTGCCTGGGGACAGGGCGACTATGGCTACACCTTC. Full variable domain (outside the CDR3, taken from reference TRBV30 and TRBJ1-2): SQTIHQWPATLVQPVGSPLSLECTVEGTSNPNLYWYRQAAGRGLQLLFYSVGIGQISSEVPQNLSASRPQDRQFILSSKKLLLSDSGFYLCAWGQGDYGYTFGSGTRLTVV.

The chain is built from TRBV29-1 and TRBJ2-5; no definite D call. Trimming shortened V by 0 bases and J by 7 bases, and 9 bases separated the two germline ends. The CDR3 covers 12 residues. Germline CDR1 SQVTM, CDR2 ANQGSEA. As DNA, the CDR3 is TGCAGCGTTGAAGATGGCCTAGGGACCCAGTACTTC. It translates to CSVEDGLGTQYF. The whole variable domain, remainder taken from reference TRBV29-1 and TRBJ2-5, is SAVISQKPSRDICQRGTSLTIQCQVDSQVTMMFWYRQQPGQSLTLIATANQGSEATYESGFVIDKFPISRPNLTFSTLTVSNMSPEDSSIYLCSVEDGLGTQYFGPGTRLLVL.

V gene TRBV27 combines with J gene TRBJ2-2, with D possibly being TRBD2 (5 bases). The CDR3 extends over 15 amino acids. Per germline, CDR1 MNHEY and CDR2 SMNVEV (reference sequence). V was trimmed by 6 bases and J by 4 bases, leaving 15 bases between them. The CDR3 is CASSFLRRGTGELFF. The CDR3 nucleotides are TGTGCCAGCAGCTTTCTCCGACGGGGCACCGGGGAGCTGTTTTTT.

This clone was observed a few times. This chain joins TRBV7-3 and TRBJ2-1; 7 bases align to TRBD1. This CDR3 region has 15 residues. J gave up 2 bases and V 2 bases, and 3 bases lay outside the gene matches. Germline CDR1 is SGHTA and CDR2 is FQGTGA. CDR3 amino acids: CASSLFGTAYNEQFF. CDR3 bases: TGTGCCAGCAGCTTATTCGGGACAGCCTACAATGAGCAGTTCTTC.

This clone was detected only a few times. The genes are TRBV6-6 and TRBJ1-2; tentatively, D is TRBD1 (5 bases). CDR3 length: 13 amino acids. The germline V gene has CDR1 MNHNY and CDR2 SVGAGI (reference sequence). The V end was cut by 5 bases, the J end by 7 bases, with 14 bases between. CDR3 nucleotide sequence: TGTGCCAGCAGTGCCAGGGAAGGGCCTGGCTACACCTTC. It yields the protein CASSAREGPGYTF.

The J gene is TRBJ2-3, the V gene TRBV3-1 (or the pseudogene TRBV3-2); TRBD2 matches 13 bases. After removal of 4 bases from V and 4 bases from J, the junction contained 17 bases not matched to a gene. The germline gives CDR1 LGHDT, CDR2 YNNKEL (reference sequence). This CDR3 is 20 amino acids long. CDR3 bases: TGTGCCAGCAGCCTCCACTCCCAGACCGGGACTAGCGGGGCTTCAGATACGCAGTATTTT. Protein product: CASSLHSQTGTSGASDTQYF.

CDR3: CASSSSGGAGQGTQYF. The CDR3 DNA sequence: TGTGCCAGCAGCTCCTCGGGGGGAGCGGGTCAGGGGACCCAGTACTTC. J is TRBJ2-5 and V is TRBV7-2; 7 positions match TRBD2. CDR3 length: 16 residues. The V gene's germline CDR1 is SGHTA and CDR2 FQGNSA. V dropped 4 bases and J dropped 7; count of bases not matched to a gene: 15.

V usage is TRBV7-2 and J usage is TRBJ2-7; D perhaps matches TRBD2 (6 bases). V was shortened by 5 bases and J by 3 bases, with 14 bases between the two germline ends. Germline V gives CDR1 SGHTA, CDR2 FQGNSA. This CDR3 has 14 residues. CDR3 protein: CASSPAQGGYEQYF. The CDR3 nucleotides are TGTGCCAGCAGCCCGGCTCAGGGAGGCTACGAGCAGTACTTC.

The chain couples TRBV18 to TRBJ1-1, with 7 bases lining up with TRBD1. Losses at the gene ends were 3 bases for V and 1 base for J; bases not matched to a gene: 2. CDR1 and CDR2 (germline): KGHSH, LQKENI. This CDR3 has 14 amino acids. The CDR3 sequence: CASSPDRANTEAFF. The CDR3 nucleotides are TGTGCCAGCTCACCCGACAGGGCGAACACTGAAGCTTTCTTT.

The V gene is TRBV19, the J gene TRBJ2-3; D possibly corresponds to TRBD2 (6 bases). There are 15 residues in the CDR3. V was shortened by 5 bases and J by 0 bases, with 12 bases between the two germline ends. Germline V gene sequence: CDR1 LNHDA, CDR2 SQIVND (reference sequence). The CDR3 nucleotides read TGTGCCAGTAGTTGGACGGGAGTCAGCACAGATACGCAGTATTTT. Amino acid sequence: CASSWTGVSTDTQYF.

The rearrangement links TRBV6-5 to TRBJ2-3; D remains ambiguous. The V and J ends lost 7 bases and 1 base respectively, with 9 bases between them. The CDR3 covers 13 residues. Germline V CDR1 and CDR2: MNHEY, SVGAGI. CDR3 sequence: CASTPRRTDTQYF. The CDR3 region has the DNA TGTGCCAGCACCCCGAGGCGCACAGATACGCAGTATTTT.

This clone has a handful of counts. The rearrangement links TRBV2 to TRBJ1-2; D is uncertain. The germline CDR1 and CDR2 sequences are SNHLY and FYNNEI. The ends were cut back, 4 bases at V and 3 bases at J, with 9 bases in the middle. The CDR3 is 13 amino acids. CDR3 DNA: TGTGCCAGCAGTGGATCGCGGGACTATGGCTACACCTTC. Protein: CASSGSRDYGYTF.